This T cell receptor beta chain was captured in a study of shared clonotypes between healthy human individuals. In the study overall: The people who gave samples were a couple of women and a few men aged 18 to 49. Whole-study results and caveats: Represented diversity, genetic and exposure-history alike, was limited by few donors.

Naive-designated CD8 cells lacked CD45RO, were positively enriched for CCR7, and omitted terminally differentiated effector memory CD45RA+ cells. In this sample, this clone turned up once. What it binds is unknown. Using immunoSEQ multiplex PCR, the repertoire was profiled, and TCRdb retains in-frame clones only, with some absent. The repertoire includes a few million clones, around 95% of them detected once, and less than 2% sits in the top ten. Input material: naive CD8+ T cells from PBMCs. The source is a man aged 18-30 years in good health. Some clones in this sample may be carry-over from other donors' samples.

The CDR3 is CASSLNGLAGDTQYF. In DNA, the CDR3 is TGTGCCAGCAGCTTAAATGGCCTAGCGGGTGATACGCAGTATTTT. The chain couples TRBV7-3 to TRBJ2-3; 8 bases align to TRBD2. The CDR3 has 15 amino acids. With 1 base clipped from V and 6 bases from J, the junction kept 6 bases outside the gene matches. Per germline, CDR1 SGHTA and CDR2 FQGTGA.